This is a list of T cell receptor beta chains from one sample in a study of blood T cell repertoires in COVID-19. The assay was immunoSEQ multiplex PCR, and TCRdb's table has in-frame clones only and misses some. Of around 130,000 clones in the sample, approximately 87% were seen once. Sequences were obtained from peripheral blood. The receptors shown here come from a woman aged 45-65 years with acute or convalescent COVID-19. Each CDR3 is given with its conserved first and last residue. D genes are given only for firm matches. Rows give clone size only sometimes, using once, few, many, or a class for an expanded clone.

V	size	J	length	D	CDR3	DNA
TRBV3-1/TRBV3-2	NA	TRBJ1-2	14	NA	CASSQVPGNYGYTF	TGTGCCAGCAGCCAAGTGCCCGGTAACTATGGCTACACCTTC
TRBV11-2	NA	TRBJ2-5	15	NA	CASSLAGGPQETQYF	TGTGCCAGCAGCTTAGCCGGGGGGCCACAAGAGACCCAGTACTTC
TRBV7-6	NA	TRBJ2-1	15	NA	CASSLASQGSDEQFF	TGTGCCAGCAGCTTAGCGTCACAGGGAAGCGATGAGCAGTTCTTC
TRBV3-1/TRBV3-2	once	TRBJ1-5	13	NA	CASSPSGVQPQHF	TGTGCCAGCAGCCCCTCGGGGGTTCAGCCCCAGCATTTT
TRBV27	NA	TRBJ1-3	15	NA	CASSPQRNPGNTIYF	TGTGCCAGCAGTCCCCAGAGGAATCCTGGAAACACCATATATTTT
TRBV29-1	NA	TRBJ2-7	10	NA	CSVAGLEQYF	TGCAGCGTCGCCGGTTTGGAGCAGTACTTC
TRBV5-6	NA	TRBJ2-7	13	NA	CASSLGRAGEQYF	TGTGCCAGCAGCTTGGGGAGGGCTGGGGAGCAGTACTTC
TRBV19	NA	TRBJ1-6	14	NA	CASSIEGGGSPLHF	TGTGCCAGTAGTATTGAGGGTGGTGGTTCACCCCTCCACTTT
TRBV6-5	NA	TRBJ2-7	14	NA	CASTLQAFSYEQYF	TGTGCCAGCACACTGCAGGCCTTCTCCTACGAGCAGTACTTC
TRBV2	NA	TRBJ1-2	17	TRBD1	CASSELGGQAQAYGYTF	TGTGCCAGCAGTGAGCTGGGGGGACAGGCACAGGCCTATGGCTACACCTTC
TRBV7-3	NA	TRBJ2-1	12	NA	CASSLSGSEQFF	TGTGCCAGCAGCTTAAGCGGGTCTGAGCAGTTCTTC
TRBV24-1	NA	TRBJ2-1	13	NA	CATSDPLFDEQFF	TGTGCCACCAGTGACCCCCTTTTCGATGAGCAGTTCTTC
TRBV12-5	NA	TRBJ1-2	19	TRBD1	CASGLGDPAGTGSDYGYTF	TGTGCTAGTGGTTTGGGGGACCCCGCGGGGACAGGGTCGGACTATGGCTACACCTTC
TRBV11-2	NA	TRBJ2-7	15	NA	CASSTWGGAAYEQYF	TGTGCCAGCAGCACTTGGGGGGGGGCGGCCTACGAGCAGTACTTC
TRBV10-1	few	TRBJ2-2	17	TRBD2	CASSELAGGSNTGELFF	TGCGCCAGCAGTGAGCTAGCGGGAGGCTCGAACACCGGGGAGCTGTTTTTT
TRBV7-2	NA	TRBJ2-7	15	NA	CASGQMMGATYEQYF	TGTGCCAGCGGCCAAATGATGGGGGCTACCTACGAGCAGTACTTC
TRBV20-1	NA	TRBJ2-3	11	NA	CRGGSVDTQYF	TGCAGGGGTGGGAGCGTTGATACGCAGTATTTT
TRBV19	NA	TRBJ1-3	15	TRBD1	CASSGTGGSGNTIYF	TGTGCCAGTAGTGGGACAGGGGGCTCTGGAAACACCATATATTTT
TRBV11-2	NA	TRBJ2-2	16	TRBD2	CASSSEGGGNTGELFF	TGTGCCAGCAGCTCAGAAGGCGGGGGGAACACCGGGGAGCTGTTTTTT
TRBV7-9	NA	TRBJ1-4	15	NA	CASRRGGGFNEKLFF	TGTGCCAGCAGACGAGGCGGCGGATTTAATGAAAAACTGTTTTTT
TRBV4-1	NA	TRBJ2-5	14	TRBD1	CASSLTGGQETQYF	TGCGCCAGCAGCCTGACAGGGGGTCAAGAGACCCAGTACTTC
TRBV19	NA	TRBJ1-2	15	TRBD1	CASSFVDRGLGGYTF	TGTGCCAGTAGTTTTGTCGACAGGGGTCTTGGTGGCTACACCTTC
TRBV9	NA	TRBJ2-3	16	TRBD2	CASSPRLAVSTDTQYF	TGTGCCAGCAGCCCCCGACTAGCGGTTAGCACAGATACGCAGTATTTT
TRBV5-8	NA	TRBJ1-5	13	NA	CASNPGENQPQHF	TGTGCCAGCAACCCAGGGGAGAATCAGCCCCAGCATTTT
TRBV9	NA	TRBJ1-2	15	NA	CASSVAKGGPSGYTF	TGTGCCAGCAGCGTAGCCAAGGGGGGGCCGTCAGGCTACACCTTC
TRBV18	NA	TRBJ2-5	15	NA	CASSPGRLLQETQYF	TGTGCCAGCTCCCCGGGTAGGCTCCTCCAAGAGACCCAGTACTTC
TRBV2	NA	TRBJ1-6	15	TRBD1	CASSFDRVAQSPLHF	TGTGCCAGCAGTTTCGACAGGGTGGCCCAATCACCCCTCCACTTT
TRBV3-1/TRBV3-2	NA	TRBJ2-3	14	NA	CASSQVQVTDTQYF	TGTGCCAGCAGCCAAGTTCAGGTCACAGATACGCAGTATTTT
TRBV5-1	NA	TRBJ2-7	15	NA	CASSSNRGISYEQYF	TGCGCCAGCAGCTCGAATCGGGGAATCTCCTACGAGCAGTACTTC
TRBV5-1	NA	TRBJ2-7	16	TRBD2	CASSQLAGGPSYEQYF	TGCGCCAGCAGCCAATTAGCGGGAGGCCCATCTTACGAGCAGTACTTC
TRBV7-8	NA	TRBJ1-4	17	TRBD1	CASSSPTGQGASEKLFF	TGTGCCAGCAGCTCGCCGACAGGACAGGGGGCGAGTGAAAAACTGTTTTTT
TRBV5-1	NA	TRBJ2-2	17	NA	CASSPQGPLTNTGELFF	TGCGCCAGCAGCCCGCAGGGGCCCCTTACGAACACCGGGGAGCTGTTTTTT
TRBV10-2	NA	TRBJ2-3	17	TRBD2	CASSESRLAGGQDTQYF	TGCGCCAGCAGTGAGTCGCGGCTAGCGGGGGGGCAGGATACGCAGTATTTT
TRBV7-2	NA	TRBJ1-4	15	NA	CASSLDGQTNEKLFF	TGTGCCAGCAGCTTAGATGGACAGACCAATGAAAAACTGTTTTTT
TRBV7-2	NA	TRBJ2-7	15	TRBD2	CASSLAGTSGYEQYF	TGTGCCAGCAGCTTAGCCGGGACTAGCGGCTACGAGCAGTACTTC
TRBV12-5	NA	TRBJ2-3	12	NA	CASGPSTDTQYF	TGTGCTAGTGGCCCTAGCACAGATACGCAGTATTTT
TRBV5-7	NA	TRBJ2-5	14	NA	CASSLPQGGETQYF	TGTGCCAGCAGCTTGCCCCAGGGTGGAGAGACCCAGTACTTC
TRBV5-1	once	TRBJ1-1	15	NA	CASSLVSGLYTEAFF	TGCGCCAGCAGCTTGGTGTCAGGGTTATACACTGAAGCTTTCTTT
TRBV19	NA	TRBJ1-5	13	NA	CASSGQINQPQHF	TGTGCCAGTAGCGGACAGATCAATCAGCCCCAGCATTTT
TRBV6-2/TRBV6-3	NA	TRBJ1-3	14	TRBD1	CASSKRTGRNTIYF	TGTGCCAGCAGTAAGAGGACAGGGAGAAACACCATATATTTT
TRBV19	NA	TRBJ2-2	15	TRBD1	CASSGDRGLSGELFF	TGTGCCAGTAGTGGGGACAGGGGGCTTAGCGGGGAGCTGTTTTTT
TRBV18	NA	TRBJ2-7	14	NA	CASSPIGYSYEQYF	TGTGCCAGCTCACCAATCGGTTACTCCTACGAGCAGTACTTC
TRBV5-4	NA	TRBJ2-1	15	TRBD2	CASSAGLAGAIEQFF	TGTGCCAGCAGCGCGGGACTAGCGGGAGCCATTGAGCAGTTCTTC
TRBV6-5	NA	TRBJ1-5	15	TRBD1	CASRPFGTGNQPQHF	TGTGCCAGCAGGCCCTTTGGGACAGGCAATCAGCCCCAGCATTTT
TRBV6-2/TRBV6-3	NA	TRBJ1-4	17	TRBD1	CASSYSMSGTGDEKLFF	TGTGCCAGCAGTTACTCGATGAGTGGGACAGGGGATGAAAAACTGTTTTTT
TRBV2	NA	TRBJ1-4	13	NA	CASSVSGSEKLFF	TGTGCCAGCAGTGTGTCAGGGTCTGAAAAACTGTTTTTT